Detailed here is one T cell receptor (beta chain). The antigen is undetermined. The DNA is omitted, as the CDR3 cannot be located on it reliably, and the CDR3 follows TCRdb's listing. The sample belongs to a study of radiation and T cells in renal cell carcinoma. About the study: Nephrectomy followed 15 Gy stereotactic body radiation by 4 weeks. General study findings and limits: In blood, top tumor clones expanded by 2 weeks, shrinking by 4.

Both ends counted, the CDR3 spans 13 residues. Germline loops: CDR1 LGHNA, CDR2 YNFKEQ. Sequencing was performed with immunoSEQ multiplex PCR; in TCRdb, only in-frame clones are kept and a portion is missing. Of about 130,000 clones in the sample, 88% are singletons; the top ten hold 5% to 6%. Time point indicated: blood 2 weeks post-SBRT. The treatment was: 15 Gy SBRT to primary tumor, nephrectomy 4 weeks later. Clear cell pathology was present in this patient's renal cell carcinoma. V and J are TRBV4-2 and TRBJ2-4. The clonotype originates from a woman aged 70-85 years with renal cell carcinoma. Sequenced material: blood, taken from a patient whose treatment included radiotherapy and nephrectomy. The CDR3 is CASSQDVGRGTYF.